This T cell receptor (beta chain) came from a study of shared clonotypes between healthy human individuals. As to this clone: As yet, its antigen is unknown.

The study's findings and limits: Limited genetic and exposure-history diversity came from having few donors.

The assay was immunoSEQ multiplex PCR, and TCRdb's table has in-frame clones only and misses some. Here the sample spans about 1.5 million clones, around 98% being singletons. Germline loops: CDR1 SGHAT, CDR2 FQNNGV. The CDR3 is 14 residues long. The V end lost 5 bases, the J end lost 2 bases, and 10 bases lay between the germline ends. The J gene is TRBJ1-5, the V gene TRBV11-2; unclear D gene. The source is a man younger than 45 in good health. What was sequenced was naive CD4+ T cells sorted from blood. Noted subset: CD45RA+ positively selected. The CDR3 DNA reads as TGTGCCAGCAGCCAAAACAGTGGCAATCAGCCCCAGCATTTT. Its protein product is CASSQNSGNQPQHF.